This T cell receptor (beta chain) is from a study of blood T cell repertoires in COVID-19. Study in general: Both acute and convalescent COVID-19 samples were obtained from the United States, Italy and Spain. The cDNA or gDNA used as material had been derived from T cells, B-cell-depleted T cells, or PBMCs.

In the original processing: The assay estimated nucleated cells by amplifying reference gene primers. Here immunoSEQ multiplex PCR was the method, and the copy in TCRdb shows in-frame clones only, minus some. The DNA was the basis for D and trimming; V, J and clone size are from that table. This sample has 150,000 to 200,000 clones, with about 77% found just once. The source is a woman older than 75 with active or convalescent COVID-19. Specimen: peripheral blood.

CDR3 region: CASLGRQGVYGYTF. The DNA of the CDR3 is TGTGCCAGCCTCGGGAGACAGGGTGTCTATGGCTACACCTTC. V and J are TRBV6-6 and TRBJ1-2; 7 nucleotides agree with TRBD1. The CDR3 is made up of 14 amino acids. V shed 8 bases, J shed 4 bases, and the junction held 10 bases outside the gene matches. Germline CDR1 MNHNY, CDR2 SVGAGI (reference sequence).